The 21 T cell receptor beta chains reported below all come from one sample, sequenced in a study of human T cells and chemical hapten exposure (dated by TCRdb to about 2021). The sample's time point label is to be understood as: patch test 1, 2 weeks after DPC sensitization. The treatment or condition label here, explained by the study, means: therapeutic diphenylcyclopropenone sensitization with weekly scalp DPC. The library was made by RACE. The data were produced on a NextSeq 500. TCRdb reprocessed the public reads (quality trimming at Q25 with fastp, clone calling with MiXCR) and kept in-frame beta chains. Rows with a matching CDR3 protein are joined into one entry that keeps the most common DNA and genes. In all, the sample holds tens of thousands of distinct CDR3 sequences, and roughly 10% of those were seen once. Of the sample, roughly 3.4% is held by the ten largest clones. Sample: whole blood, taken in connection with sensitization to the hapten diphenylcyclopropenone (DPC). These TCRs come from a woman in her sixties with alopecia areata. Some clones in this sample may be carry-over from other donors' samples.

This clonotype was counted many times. CDR3 amino acids: CSASQEGWNTEAFF. CDR3 coding DNA: TGCAGTGCTAGTCAAGAGGGGTGGAACACTGAAGCTTTCTTT. This rearrangement joins TRBV20-1 to TRBJ1-1; TRBD1 is a possible D gene (5 bases). Germline CDR1 is DFQATT and CDR2 is SNEGSKA (reference sequence). The CDR3 sequence is 14 residues long. Trimming cost V 3 bases and J 1 base, with 12 bases left between them.

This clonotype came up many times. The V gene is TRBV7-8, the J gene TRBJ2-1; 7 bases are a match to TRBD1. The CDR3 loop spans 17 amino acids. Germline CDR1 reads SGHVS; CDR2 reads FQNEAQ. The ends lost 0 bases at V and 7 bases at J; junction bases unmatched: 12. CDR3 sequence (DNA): TGTGCCAGCAGCTTAGCGCTAGACAGGGTGGGTAGGAATGAGCAGTTCTTC. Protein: CASSLALDRVGRNEQFF.

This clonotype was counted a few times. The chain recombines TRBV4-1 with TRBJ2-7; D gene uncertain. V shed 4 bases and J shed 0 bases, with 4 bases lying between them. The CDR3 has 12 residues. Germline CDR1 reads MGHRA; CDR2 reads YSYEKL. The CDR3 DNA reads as TGCGCCAGCAGCCCAGACTCCTACGAGCAGTACTTC. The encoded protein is CASSPDSYEQYF.

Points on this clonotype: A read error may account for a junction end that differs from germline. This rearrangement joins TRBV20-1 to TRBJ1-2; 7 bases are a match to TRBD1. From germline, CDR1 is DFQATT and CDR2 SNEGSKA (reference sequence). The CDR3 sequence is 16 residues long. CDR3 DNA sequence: TGCAGTGCTCGAGACATCTCACCCCCAGGGGGATATGGCTACACCTTC. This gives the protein CSARDISPPGGYGYTF.

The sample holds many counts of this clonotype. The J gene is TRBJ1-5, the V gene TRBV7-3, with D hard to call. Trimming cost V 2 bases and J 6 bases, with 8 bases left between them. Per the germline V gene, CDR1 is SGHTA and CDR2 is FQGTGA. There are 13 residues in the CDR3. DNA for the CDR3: TGTGCCAGCAGCTTATTCGAGGGTCAGCCCCAGCATTTT. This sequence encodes CASSLFEGQPQHF.

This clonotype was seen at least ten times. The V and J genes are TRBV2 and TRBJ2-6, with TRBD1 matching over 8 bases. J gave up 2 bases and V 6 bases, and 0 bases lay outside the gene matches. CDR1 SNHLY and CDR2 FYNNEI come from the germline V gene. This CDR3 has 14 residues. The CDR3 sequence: CASRDRAGANVLTF. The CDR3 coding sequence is TGTGCCAGCAGGGACAGGGCTGGGGCCAACGTCCTGACTTTC. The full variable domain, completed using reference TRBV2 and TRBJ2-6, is EPEVTQTPSHQVTQMGQEVILRCVPISNHLYFYWYRQILGQKVEFLVSFYNNEISEKSEIFDDQFSVERPDGSNFTLKIRSTKLEDSAMYFCASRDRAGANVLTFGAGSRLTVL.

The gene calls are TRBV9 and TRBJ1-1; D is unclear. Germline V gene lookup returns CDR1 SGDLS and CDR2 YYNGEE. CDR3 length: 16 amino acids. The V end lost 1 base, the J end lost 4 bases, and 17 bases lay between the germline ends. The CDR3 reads CASSVSYRWGGTEAFF. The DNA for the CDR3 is TGTGCCAGCAGCGTATCTTATAGGTGGGGTGGCACTGAAGCTTTCTTT.

The CDR3 loop is CASSLEISAGQFF. CDR3 bases: TGTGCCAGCAGCTTAGAGATCTCCGCGGGACAGTTCTTC. The rearrangement links TRBV7-2 to TRBJ2-1; TRBD2 might be the D (6 bases). The V and J ends lost 1 base and 13 bases respectively, with 14 bases between them. The CDR3 consists of 13 residues. Germline-derived CDR1 and CDR2 are SGHTA and FQGNSA.

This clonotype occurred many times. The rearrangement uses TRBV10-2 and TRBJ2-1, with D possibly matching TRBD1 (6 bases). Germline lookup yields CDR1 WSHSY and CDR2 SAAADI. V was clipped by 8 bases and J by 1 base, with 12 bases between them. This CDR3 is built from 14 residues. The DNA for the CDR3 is TGCGCCAGCCGCCCAGGGGAATCCTACAATGAGCAGTTCTTC. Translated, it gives CASRPGESYNEQFF.

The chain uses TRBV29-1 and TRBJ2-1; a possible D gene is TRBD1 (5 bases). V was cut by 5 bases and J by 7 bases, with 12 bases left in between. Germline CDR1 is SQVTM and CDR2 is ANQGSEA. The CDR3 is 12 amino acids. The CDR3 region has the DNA TGCAGCGTTTATAGGGGCTTTAATGAGCAGTTCTTC. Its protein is CSVYRGFNEQFF.

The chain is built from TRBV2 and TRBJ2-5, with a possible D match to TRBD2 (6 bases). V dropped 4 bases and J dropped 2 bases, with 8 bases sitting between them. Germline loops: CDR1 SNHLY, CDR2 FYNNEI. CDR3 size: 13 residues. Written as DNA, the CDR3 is TGTGCCAGCAGTGTGAGCGGGCAAGAGACCCAGTACTTC. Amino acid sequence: CASSVSGQETQYF.

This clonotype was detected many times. The CDR3, as DNA: TGTGCCAGCAGCTTAGCAGGGACTAGCGGGGGGACCCACGAGCAGTACTTC. Translating it yields CASSLAGTSGGTHEQYF. The chain employs TRBV7-9 and TRBJ2-7; TRBD2 matches 15 bases. J was trimmed by 5 bases and V by 0 bases; bases with no gene match: 5. Germline V gene lookup returns CDR1 SEHNR and CDR2 FQNEAQ (reference sequence). This CDR3 has 17 amino acids. The whole variable domain, filled in from reference TRBV7-9 and TRBJ2-7, reads DTGVSQNPRHKITKRGQNVTFRCDPISEHNRLYWYRQTLGQGPEFLTYFQNEAQLEKSRLLSDRFSAERPKGSFSTLEIQRTEQGDSAMYLCASSLAGTSGGTHEQYFGPGTRLTVT.

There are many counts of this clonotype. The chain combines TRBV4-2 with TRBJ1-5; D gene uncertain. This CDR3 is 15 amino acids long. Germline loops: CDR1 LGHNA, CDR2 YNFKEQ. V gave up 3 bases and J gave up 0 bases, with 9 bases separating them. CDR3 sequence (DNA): TGTGCCAGCAGCCAGGACGCGGATAGCAATCAGCCCCAGCATTTT. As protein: CASSQDADSNQPQHF.

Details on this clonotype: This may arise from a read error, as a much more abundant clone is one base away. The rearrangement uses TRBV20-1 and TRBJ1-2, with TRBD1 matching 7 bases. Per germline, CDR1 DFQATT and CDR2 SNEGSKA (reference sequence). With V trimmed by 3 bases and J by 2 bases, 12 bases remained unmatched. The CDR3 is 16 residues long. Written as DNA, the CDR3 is TGCAGTGCTAGTCCCCCGGACAGGACAGCCAACTATGGCTACACCTTC. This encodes CSASPPDRTANYGYTF.

DNA of the CDR3: TGCAGTGCTAGTTTGGGACTAGGATCAGATACGCAGTATTTT. It translates to CSASLGLGSDTQYF. The rearrangement links TRBV20-1 to TRBJ2-3; 8 bases are a match to TRBD2. From germline, CDR1 is DFQATT and CDR2 SNEGSKA (reference sequence). The CDR3 runs 14 residues. Trimming removed 3 bases from V and 4 bases from J; junction bases left unmatched: 6.

The CDR3 nucleotides are TGCAGTGCTAGAGAAGGGATAGGTACTCGACGGAATGAGCAGTTCTTC. It encodes CSAREGIGTRRNEQFF. This chain joins TRBV20-1 and TRBJ2-1; D gene unclear. Trimming removed 0 bases at V and 7 bases at J, with 19 bases between. Germline V CDR1 and CDR2: DFQATT, SNEGSKA (reference sequence). The CDR3 consists of 16 residues.

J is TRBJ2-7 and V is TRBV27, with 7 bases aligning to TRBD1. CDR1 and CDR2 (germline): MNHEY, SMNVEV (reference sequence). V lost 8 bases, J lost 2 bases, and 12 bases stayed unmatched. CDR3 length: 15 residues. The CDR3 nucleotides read TGTGCCAGCGGGAGACAGGGTGTATCCCCCTACGAGCAGTACTTC. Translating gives CASGRQGVSPYEQYF.

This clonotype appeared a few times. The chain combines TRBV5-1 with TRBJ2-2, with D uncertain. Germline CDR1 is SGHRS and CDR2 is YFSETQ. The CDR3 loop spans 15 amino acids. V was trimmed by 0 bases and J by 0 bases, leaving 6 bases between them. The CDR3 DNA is TGCGCCAGCAGCTTGGAGCCAGCGAACACCGGGGAGCTGTTTTTT. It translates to CASSLEPANTGELFF.

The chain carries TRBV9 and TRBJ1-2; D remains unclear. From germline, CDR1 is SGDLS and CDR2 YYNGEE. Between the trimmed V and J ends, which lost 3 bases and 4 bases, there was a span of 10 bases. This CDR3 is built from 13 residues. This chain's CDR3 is CASSAGSLYGYTF. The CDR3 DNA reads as TGTGCCAGCAGCGCGGGCAGCCTCTATGGCTACACCTTC. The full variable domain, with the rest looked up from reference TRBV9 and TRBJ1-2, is DSGVTQTPKHLITATGQRVTLRCSPRSGDLSVYWYQQSLDQGLQFLIQYYNGEERAKGNILERFSAQQFPDLHSELNLSSLELGDSALYFCASSAGSLYGYTFGSGTRLTVV.

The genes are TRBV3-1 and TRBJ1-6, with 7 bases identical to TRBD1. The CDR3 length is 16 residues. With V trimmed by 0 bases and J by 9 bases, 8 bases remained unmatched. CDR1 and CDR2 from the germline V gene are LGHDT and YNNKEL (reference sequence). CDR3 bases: TGTGCCAGCAGCCAAGATTGGTCAGGGGGATTTTCACCCCTCCACTTT. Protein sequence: CASSQDWSGGFSPLHF.

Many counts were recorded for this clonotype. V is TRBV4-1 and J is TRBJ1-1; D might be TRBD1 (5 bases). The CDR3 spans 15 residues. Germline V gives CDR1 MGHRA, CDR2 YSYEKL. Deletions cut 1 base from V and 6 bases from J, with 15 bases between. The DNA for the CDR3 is TGCGCCAGCAGCCAAGCCTTGGGGGGGTTGGCTGAAGCTTTCTTT. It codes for CASSQALGGLAEAFF.